Listed here are 8 T cell receptor beta chains from one sample, sequenced in a study of regulatory T cells in long-lasting Graves disease. Stated time point: newly diagnosed GD, antithyroid drugs for less than 3 months. Extracted PBMC RNA gave rise to the TCR library. For TCR beta, libraries came from iRepertoire HTBI primers and Arm-PCR of CDR3 regions. Using its own MiXCR run on the multiplex PCR reads, TCRdb lists one record per CDR3 protein. The sample lists about 470,000 distinct CDR3 sequences, about 17% occurring once. These data were likewise used in another study, on T cells in Graves' hyperthyroidism and ophthalmopathy.

Sample: peripheral blood mononuclear cells (PBMCs), taken at new diagnosis, from a patient treated with antithyroid drugs. The receptors here all came from a man in his forties with Graves disease.

This clonotype has ten or more counts. The genes are TRBV6-5 and TRBJ2-5, with D perhaps TRBD2 (6 bases). V lost 2 bases to trimming and J lost 4 bases, with 20 bases between them. The CDR3 consists of 17 residues. Looked up from germline, CDR1 is MNHEY and CDR2 is SVGAGI. The CDR3 sequence is CASSYLAGGPTAETQYF. CDR3 DNA: TGTGCCAGCAGTTACCTCGCCGGGGGTCCCACGGCAGAGACCCAGTACTTC.

Concerning this clonotype: Given a much more abundant clone one base away, this may be a read error. The chain combines TRBV30 with TRBJ1-2; 8 bases align to TRBD1. The CDR3 is 13 residues long. Germline CDR1 is GTSNPN and CDR2 is SVGIG (reference sequence). Trimming cost V 2 bases and J 13 bases; bases outside gene matches: 12. CDR3 DNA: TGTGCCTGGAGTACTACAGGGGGAAGCCGCTTCACCTTC. Translating gives CAWSTTGGSRFTF.

This clonotype appeared many times. J is TRBJ2-7 and V is TRBV6-5, with unresolved D. The CDR3 loop spans 15 amino acids. Germline V gene lookup returns CDR1 MNHEY and CDR2 SVGAGI. Deletions cut 0 bases from V and 0 bases from J, with 9 bases between. CDR3: CASSYSVTASYEQYF. The CDR3 region has the DNA TGTGCCAGCAGTTACTCTGTGACGGCCTCCTACGAGCAGTACTTC.

Turning to this clonotype: The junction departs from germline at one end; a sequencing error may be responsible. This sequence joins TRBV7-2 and TRBJ2-5; D is possibly TRBD2 (6 bases). This CDR3 has 14 amino acids. CDR1 and CDR2 from the germline V gene are SGHTA and FQGNSA. The CDR3 bases are TGTGCCAGCACCTTAGGAGGGGCTTTGGAGACCCAGTACTTC. It encodes CASTLGGALETQYF.

This clonotype was counted at least ten times. The gene calls are TRBV12-3 or TRBV12-4 and TRBJ2-7, with 10 bases fitting TRBD2. J gave up 3 bases and V 6 bases, and 8 bases lay outside the gene matches. The length of the CDR3 is 15 residues. The CDR3: CASSEGSGRFYEQYF. The CDR3 bases are TGTGCCAGCAGCGAGGGTAGCGGGAGGTTCTACGAGCAGTACTTC.

This clonotype was seen repeatedly, ten times or more. Here the CDR3 DNA reads TGTGCCAGCATCGGTCTAATGACAGATACGCAGTATTTT. Its translation: CASIGLMTDTQYF. This chain links TRBV28 with TRBJ2-3; no firm D call. The CDR3 spans 13 residues. V lost 7 bases to trimming and J lost 3 bases, with 11 bases between them. Germline-derived CDR1 and CDR2 are MDHEN and SYDVKM.

This clonotype was observed at least ten times. The V gene is TRBV20-1, the J gene TRBJ1-1; 7 bases fit TRBD1. V lost 8 bases to trimming and J lost 0 bases; unmatched junction nucleotides: 6. Germline V gene sequence: CDR1 DFQATT, CDR2 SNEGSKA (reference sequence). The CDR3 spans 13 residues. The CDR3 protein is CSTLDRVNTEAFF. The CDR3 DNA sequence: TGCAGTACCTTAGACAGGGTGAACACTGAAGCTTTCTTT.

This clonotype has ten or more counts. As DNA, the CDR3 is TGTGCCAGCAGCAGTAGCGGGAGCCGAGAGACCCAGTACTTC. This sequence encodes CASSSSGSRETQYF. The V and J genes are TRBV7-9 and TRBJ2-5, with 9 bases that match TRBD2. Germline values: CDR1 SEHNR, CDR2 FQNEAQ (reference sequence). There are 14 residues in the CDR3. Unmatched junction bases numbered 5, after V lost 5 bases and J lost 4 bases.